This T cell receptor (beta chain) is drawn from a study of T cell responses to AZD1222 COVID-19 vaccine. About the study: Pooling of second doses given at about 4 or about 12 weeks was done.

Points on this clone: Its target is unknown.

This CDR3 comprises 15 residues. Per the germline V gene, CDR1 is MNHEY and CDR2 is SVGAGI. The V gene lost 2 bases and the J gene lost 2 bases, with 11 bases spanning the gap. The method was immunoSEQ multiplex PCR; TCRdb's version includes in-frame clones alone and lacks a portion of them. Of about 56,000 clones in the sample, approximately 85% are singletons; the top ten hold about 15%. The study's findings and limits: Nearly half of the spike-specific TCRs reportedly recognize variant regions that carry no mutations. Females made up more of the donors, who were largely white British, and clonal diversity may have come out too low.

This receptor was taken from an adult in good health. The sample in question was peripheral blood, obtained on day 0 of AZD1222 vaccination. The chain employs TRBV6-5 and TRBJ2-3; no reliable D call. CDR3 in amino acids: CASSYSYEVTDTQYF. Here the CDR3 DNA reads TGTGCCAGCAGTTACAGTTATGAAGTCACAGATACGCAGTATTTT.